What follows are 24 T cell receptor beta chains derived from one specimen sequenced in a study of blood T cell repertoires in COVID-19. Assay: immunoSEQ multiplex PCR; the TCRdb copy retains only in-frame clones and omits some. The sample consists of about 59,000 clones, 87% of them appearing once. The sequencing input was peripheral blood. These receptors came from a man between 60 and 75 years old with active or convalescent COVID-19.

The CDR3 sequence is CASSFGQSNTIYF. In nucleotides, the CDR3 is TGTGCCAGCAGTTTTGGACAGAGTAACACCATATATTTT. This sequence joins TRBV7-9 and TRBJ1-3; a possible D gene is TRBD1 (6 bases). Looked up from germline, CDR1 is SEHNR and CDR2 is FQNEAQ (reference sequence). This CDR3 contains 13 residues. V was trimmed by 6 bases and J by 7 bases, leaving 13 bases between them.

The V call is TRBV6-1, the J call TRBJ1-1, with 8 bases matching TRBD1. J lost 0 bases, V lost 3 bases, and 0 bases had no gene match. The CDR3 loop spans 14 amino acids. Germline V CDR1 and CDR2: MNHNS, SASEGT. CDR3 sequence reads: CASSEDRVNTEAFF. The CDR3 bases are TGTGCCAGCAGTGAGGACAGGGTGAACACTGAAGCTTTCTTT.

This clone was seen once. In DNA form, the CDR3 reads TGTGCCAGCAGCTCCCGGACAGGGCCCTCTGGAAACACCATATATTTT. It translates to CASSSRTGPSGNTIYF. This rearrangement joins TRBV7-9 to TRBJ1-3; 8 positions match TRBD1. Germline-derived CDR1 and CDR2 are SEHNR and FQNEAQ (reference sequence). V was clipped by 4 bases and J by 0 bases; unmatched bases: 5. This CDR3 has 16 amino acids.

The table lists this clone with a count of one. The J gene is TRBJ1-2, the V gene TRBV11-2; maybe TRBD1 (6 bases). The ends were cut back, 5 bases at V and 8 bases at J, with 12 bases in the middle. Looked up from germline, CDR1 is SGHAT and CDR2 is FQNNGV. The CDR3 runs to 12 residues. CDR3 bases: TGTGCCAGCAGCCCCCACAGGGACGGCTACACCTTC. This translates into CASSPHRDGYTF.

V usage is TRBV4-3 and J usage is TRBJ1-6, with D uncertain. CDR3 length: 14 amino acids. Germline loops: CDR1 LGHNA, CDR2 YSLEER. With 1 base removed from V and 7 bases from J, the gap between germline ends came to 8 bases. The CDR3 region has the DNA TGCGCCAGCAGCCAAGGCCGTCAGAATTCACCCCTCCACTTT. This encodes CASSQGRQNSPLHF.

The V gene is TRBV3-1 (or the pseudogene TRBV3-2), the J gene TRBJ2-3, with D unclear. This CDR3 is built from 13 residues. In germline, CDR1 is LGHDT, CDR2 YNNKEL (reference sequence). The V and J ends lost 0 bases and 8 bases respectively, with 9 bases between them. The DNA for the CDR3 is TGTGCCAGCAGCCAAGATAGACTGCGTACGCAGTATTTT. It codes for CASSQDRLRTQYF.

The chain combines TRBV19 with TRBJ1-2; unclear D gene. CDR3 length equals 14 residues. The V end lost 4 bases, the J end lost 7 bases, and 16 bases lay between the germline ends. CDR1 is LNHDA, CDR2 SQIVND, per germline (reference sequence). The CDR3 region has the DNA TGTGCCAGTAGTAGTGCAGCCCACAGATTTGGCTACACCTTC. Protein product: CASSSAAHRFGYTF. Complete variable domain (other parts from reference TRBV19 and TRBJ1-2): DGGITQSPKYLFRKEGQNVTLSCEQNLNHDAMYWYRQDPGQGLRLIYYSQIVNDFQKGDIAEGYSVSREKKESFPLTVTSAQKNPTAFYLCASSSAAHRFGYTFGSGTRLTVV.

V and J are TRBV5-1 and TRBJ2-3, with 9 bases fitting TRBD1. The CDR3 length is 14 residues. The trim removed 6 bases at V and 6 bases at J, leaving 8 bases unmatched. CDR1 SGHRS and CDR2 YFSETQ come from the germline V gene. Here the CDR3 reads CASTDRGSLDTQYF. In nucleotides, the CDR3 is TGCGCCAGCACCGACAGGGGGTCCCTGGATACGCAGTATTTT.

The chain joins TRBV7-2 to TRBJ1-6; unclear D gene. V was cut by 1 base and J by 0 bases, with 7 bases left in between. In germline, CDR1 is SGHTA, CDR2 FQGNSA. The CDR3 is 16 residues long. The CDR3 region has the DNA TGTGCCAGCAGCTTAGGACATAGCTCCTATAATTCACCCCTCCACTTT. Translated: CASSLGHSSYNSPLHF.

The chain is built from TRBV11-3 and TRBJ2-2, with 9 nucleotides matching TRBD2. CDR3 length equals 15 residues. Trimming cost V 5 bases and J 4 bases; bases outside gene matches: 5. Per germline, CDR1 SGHNT and CDR2 YENEEA. The CDR3 DNA follows: TGTGCCAGCAGCCGCTCGACTAGCGGCACCGGGGAGCTGTTTTTT. It yields the protein CASSRSTSGTGELFF.

V is TRBV7-9 and J is TRBJ1-2, with 10 bases lining up with TRBD1. The CDR3 consists of 15 residues. V gave up 5 bases and J gave up 5 bases; unmatched junction bases: 8. CDR1 and CDR2 from the germline V gene are SEHNR and FQNEAQ (reference sequence). DNA for the CDR3: TGTGCCAGCAGCAACCGGGACAGGGGATGGTATGGCTACACCTTC. Residues: CASSNRDRGWYGYTF.

The CDR3 nucleotides read TGTGCCAGCAGCTTGGCCCAGGGCTATGAGCAGTTCTTC. It is translated as CASSLAQGYEQFF. The gene calls are TRBV5-5 and TRBJ2-1; D is possibly TRBD1 (5 bases). Between the trimmed V and J ends, which lost 0 bases and 8 bases, there was a span of 9 bases. The CDR3 contains 13 residues. CDR1 is SGHKS, CDR2 YYEKEE, per germline (reference sequence).

The chain couples TRBV2 to TRBJ2-7; TRBD2 is a possible D gene (5 bases). The V end was cut by 9 bases, the J end by 4 bases, with 19 bases between. Germline V CDR1 and CDR2: SNHLY, FYNNEI. The CDR3 totals 14 residues. In DNA form, the CDR3 reads TGTGCCAGTGTCAAGGAAGAGGGTCCGTACGAGCAGTACTTC. Protein product: CASVKEEGPYEQYF.

This clone was seen only a few times. The genes are TRBV5-1 and TRBJ2-7, with 11 bases matching TRBD1. Germline V lookup: CDR1 SGHRS, CDR2 YFSETQ. The CDR3 has 14 amino acids. V was pared by 4 bases and J by 3 bases, with 3 bases of the junction left unmatched. The CDR3 DNA sequence: TGCGCCAGCAGCCCCGGGACAGGGGGCTACGAGCAGTACTTC. Its translation: CASSPGTGGYEQYF.

The V and J genes are TRBV5-6 and TRBJ2-7; D perhaps matches TRBD1 (6 bases). V gave up 6 bases and J gave up 4 bases, with 14 bases separating them. From germline, CDR1 is SGHDT and CDR2 YYEEEE. This CDR3 is built from 13 residues. CDR3 sequence reads: CASTQYRVYEQYF. The CDR3 DNA sequence: TGTGCCAGCACTCAATACAGGGTTTACGAGCAGTACTTC.

A single count supports this clone. V is TRBV29-1 and J is TRBJ2-7; 9 bases fit TRBD2. The CDR3 spans 14 residues. Trimming took 0 bases from V and 5 from J; bases not matched to a gene: 5. CDR1 is SQVTM, CDR2 ANQGSEA, per germline. In DNA form, the CDR3 reads TGCAGCGTTGAAGAGGGACTAGCCGGCGACGAGCAGTACTTC. Its protein product is CSVEEGLAGDEQYF.

The genes are TRBV28 and TRBJ2-3, with 7 bases lining up with TRBD1. This CDR3 has 13 residues. Germline-derived CDR1 and CDR2 are MDHEN and SYDVKM. V lost 8 bases, J lost 1 base, and 3 bases stayed unmatched. Here the CDR3 DNA reads TGTGCCAGCCGTACAGGGGGCACAGATACGCAGTATTTT. Translating gives CASRTGGTDTQYF.

The chain links TRBV9 to TRBJ2-2; D possibly corresponds to TRBD2 (6 bases). V was pared by 0 bases and J by 1 base, with 13 bases between. The germline gives CDR1 SGDLS, CDR2 YYNGEE. This CDR3 has 17 residues. The CDR3 nucleotides read TGTGCCAGCAGCGTAGAGAACCTAGCGAGGAACACCGGGGAGCTGTTTTTT. Its protein product is CASSVENLARNTGELFF.

This clone came up once. The chain recombines TRBV6-1 with TRBJ1-2, with D perhaps matching TRBD1 (5 bases). The CDR3 spans 12 residues. Looked up from germline, CDR1 is MNHNS and CDR2 is SASEGT. V was pared by 3 bases and J by 4 bases, with 6 bases between. The CDR3 reads CASSEGLYGYTF. The CDR3 nucleotides are TGTGCCAGCAGTGAGGGGCTCTATGGCTACACCTTC.

V is TRBV13 and J is TRBJ1-1, with a weak D call TRBD1 (6 bases). Per germline, CDR1 PRHDT and CDR2 FYEKMQ (reference sequence). The CDR3 is made up of 14 amino acids. V lost 7 bases to trimming and J lost 5 bases, with 17 bases between them. The CDR3 nucleotides read TGTGCCAGCACCCCCGGGACATACGAAACTGAAGCTTTCTTT. This gives the protein CASTPGTYETEAFF.

The rearrangement links TRBV7-8 to TRBJ1-5, with 7 bases matching TRBD1. Unmatched junction bases numbered 8, after V lost 5 bases and J lost 4 bases. CDR1 and CDR2 from the germline V gene are SGHVS and FQNEAQ. The CDR3 consists of 15 residues. CDR3 region: CASSPRGPVNQPQHF. The DNA for the CDR3 is TGTGCCAGCAGCCCTAGGGGGCCGGTTAATCAGCCCCAGCATTTT.

This chain links TRBV2 with TRBJ1-5; 9 bases map to TRBD1. This CDR3 has 15 amino acids. Per the germline V gene, CDR1 is SNHLY and CDR2 is FYNNEI. V lost 6 bases to trimming and J lost 4 bases; unmatched junction nucleotides: 7. The CDR3 coding sequence is TGTGCCAGCAGGAAAGGACAGGGGCAGAATCAGCCCCAGCATTTT. Its protein is CASRKGQGQNQPQHF.

The rearrangement uses TRBV4-1 and TRBJ1-2, with D tentatively TRBD1 (5 bases). The CDR3 has 14 residues. Germline CDR1 reads MGHRA; CDR2 reads YSYEKL. Between the trimmed V and J ends, which lost 3 bases and 0 bases, there was a span of 8 bases. CDR3 in amino acids: CASSQTEPNYGYTF. In DNA, the CDR3 is TGCGCCAGCAGCCAGACAGAGCCTAACTATGGCTACACCTTC.

J is TRBJ2-7 and V is TRBV6-2 or TRBV6-3; D unresolved. The CDR3 runs to 14 residues. The V end lost 0 bases, the J end lost 1 base, and 7 bases lay between the germline ends. The V gene's germline CDR1 is MNHEY and CDR2 SVGEGT. CDR3 bases: TGTGCCAGCAGTTACTCGGGCCCGTCCTACGAGCAGTACTTC. It yields the protein CASSYSGPSYEQYF.